The 19 T cell receptor beta chains below all came from one sample that was sequenced in a study of blood T cell repertoires in COVID-19. Using immunoSEQ multiplex PCR, the repertoire was profiled, and TCRdb retains in-frame clones only, with some absent. The sample carries under 100,000 clones, roughly nine tenths recorded once. Sequenced material: peripheral blood. Receptors were obtained from a woman aged 65 to 85 with acute or convalescent COVID-19.

V and J are TRBV18 and TRBJ1-4; 12 bases match TRBD1. The CDR3 totals 14 residues. With V trimmed by 3 bases and J by 10 bases, 3 bases remained unmatched. Germline V gene data show CDR1 as KGHSH and CDR2 as LQKENI. CDR3 region: CASSPGTGGGKLFF. For the CDR3, the DNA is TGTGCCAGCTCACCTGGGACAGGGGGCGGAAAACTGTTTTTT.

Details on this clone: One junction end does not reproduce the germline sequence, and a read error may be involved. This rearrangement joins TRBV10-3 to TRBJ2-1; 13 nucleotides align to TRBD2. The CDR3 is 17 amino acids. Germline CDR1 is ENHRY and CDR2 is SYGVKD. The CDR3 nucleotides read TGTGCCATCAGTCTACTAGCGGGGGGGAGCTCCTACAATGGGCAGTTCTTC. Protein product: CAISLLAGGSSYNGQFF.

V is TRBV5-5 and J is TRBJ1-6; D is perhaps TRBD1 (5 bases). This CDR3 comprises 13 residues. Germline loops: CDR1 SGHKS, CDR2 YYEKEE (reference sequence). V lost 4 bases and J lost 5, with 7 bases in between. This CDR3 is CASSRQHNSPLHF. CDR3 nucleotide sequence: TGTGCCAGCAGCCGACAGCATAATTCACCCCTCCACTTT.

V usage is TRBV15 and J usage is TRBJ1-2, with a weak D call TRBD1 (5 bases). The germline V gene encodes CDR1 LNHNV and CDR2 YYDKDF (reference sequence). Trimming removed 3 bases at V and 4 bases at J, with 27 bases between. The CDR3 spans 19 residues. CDR3 region: CATSRTLMRQPLLLYGYTF. The CDR3 coding sequence is TGTGCCACCAGCAGGACCCTTATGAGACAGCCTCTTCTTCTCTATGGCTACACCTTC.

This sequence joins TRBV7-9 and TRBJ2-5; 8 bases line up with TRBD1. Trimming cost V 5 bases and J 6 bases; bases outside gene matches: 14. CDR3 length: 16 residues. Germline CDR1 is SEHNR and CDR2 is FQNEAQ (reference sequence). CDR3 DNA sequence: TGTGCCAGCAGCCCACTATCGACAGGGGATTCGAAGACCCAGTACTTC. The encoded protein is CASSPLSTGDSKTQYF.

The rearrangement uses TRBV27 and TRBJ1-1, with TRBD1 as a possible D gene (5 bases). Trimming removed 6 bases from V and 4 bases from J, with 18 bases in between. The CDR3 has 15 residues. Per germline, CDR1 MNHEY and CDR2 SMNVEV (reference sequence). The CDR3, as DNA: TGTGCCAGCAGAAACGCGGACCGGGGGATCACTGAAGCTTTCTTT. Protein: CASRNADRGITEAFF.

The CDR3 is CASSFVLKSAPLHF. CDR3 nucleotide sequence: TGTGCCAGCAGTTTTGTGCTGAAGAGTGCGCCCCTCCACTTT. V gene TRBV28 combines with J gene TRBJ1-6; no reliable D call. Germline-derived CDR1 and CDR2 are MDHEN and SYDVKM. V was trimmed by 3 bases and J by 13 bases, leaving 16 bases between them. This CDR3 is 14 amino acids long.

The rearrangement links TRBV7-9 to TRBJ2-1, with TRBD2 matching 9 bases. Germline V lookup: CDR1 SEHNR, CDR2 FQNEAQ (reference sequence). The CDR3 covers 14 residues. V shed 1 base and J 10 bases; nucleotides not matched to a gene: 5. The CDR3 bases are TGTGCCAGCAGCTTAGGAGGGCTAGCGGGAGAGCAGTTCTTC. This codes for CASSLGGLAGEQFF.

Here the CDR3 reads CASSSYSGKIEQFF. The CDR3 DNA reads as TGTGCCAGTAGTTCATATAGCGGGAAGATTGAGCAGTTCTTC. The rearrangement joins TRBV19 to TRBJ2-1; 8 bases fit TRBD2. V lost 5 bases and J lost 9; bases outside the gene matches: 9. The CDR3 runs to 14 residues. CDR1 and CDR2 from the germline V gene are LNHDA and SQIVND (reference sequence).

The chain has TRBV20-1 and TRBJ1-2; the D is unclear. The CDR3 extends over 11 amino acids. Germline loops: CDR1 DFQATT, CDR2 SNEGSKA (reference sequence). V dropped 4 bases and J dropped 8 bases, with 11 bases sitting between them. This CDR3 is CSAKAGGGYTF. The CDR3 DNA is TGCAGTGCTAAGGCTGGAGGGGGCTACACCTTC.

The chain employs TRBV20-1 and TRBJ2-5, with TRBD2 matching 7 bases. This CDR3 is 11 amino acids long. The junction had 4 bases not matched to a gene; V was cut back by 7 bases and J by 5 bases. CDR1 and CDR2 (germline): DFQATT, SNEGSKA (reference sequence). This chain's CDR3 is CSVERGETQYF. The DNA of the CDR3 is TGCAGTGTGGAGCGGGGTGAGACCCAGTACTTC.

For the CDR3, the DNA is TGTGCCAGCAGCCCCCGCGGTTGGAGGGAATCCCCCTACGAGCAGTACGTC. Translation: CASSPRGWRESPYEQYV. V and J are TRBV7-7 and TRBJ2-7; D might be TRBD2 (6 bases). Germline CDR1 SSHAT, CDR2 FNYEAQ (reference sequence). Trimming took off 5 bases at V and 2 bases at J, with 22 bases between the two ends. CDR3 length: 17 residues.

This clone was observed a few times. This chain uses TRBV6-6 with TRBJ1-4; 8 bases fit TRBD1. The V gene's germline CDR1 is MNHNY and CDR2 SVGAGI (reference sequence). The CDR3 is 13 amino acids. V gave up 8 bases and J gave up 8 bases; unmatched junction bases: 7. The CDR3 region is CASGGQGGEKLFF. CDR3 nucleotides: TGTGCCAGCGGCGGACAGGGAGGAGAAAAACTGTTTTTT.

CDR3 coding DNA: TGTGCCAGCAGTCAAAACAGGCGATCCTACGAGCAGTACGTC. Its protein is CASSQNRRSYEQYV. V gene TRBV6-5 combines with J gene TRBJ2-7, with D perhaps TRBD1 (5 bases). Trimming took off 5 bases at V and 1 base at J, with 12 bases between the two ends. The germline CDR1 and CDR2 sequences are MNHEY and SVGAGI. CDR3 size: 14 residues.

The V and J genes are TRBV12-3 or TRBV12-4 and TRBJ2-7; weak D call: TRBD1 (5 bases). V was trimmed by 6 bases and J by 7 bases, leaving 13 bases between them. This CDR3 contains 12 residues. The CDR3 DNA sequence: TGTGCCAGCAGAGACAGACTTGGGGAGCAGTACTTC. This encodes CASRDRLGEQYF.

The chain links TRBV23-1 to TRBJ2-3, with 14 positions matching TRBD2. TRBV23-1 carries the ORF label, with uncertain function. The V and J ends lost 3 bases and 1 base, in that order; junction bases with no gene match: 18. The CDR3 sequence is 22 residues long. In DNA form, the CDR3 reads TGCGCCAGCAGTCATCTAGGACACTTCGGACTAGCGGGGGGCCGGGGCACAGATACGCAGTATTTT. Amino acids: CASSHLGHFGLAGGRGTDTQYF.

The V call is TRBV13, the J call TRBJ1-1, with a weak D call TRBD1 (6 bases). Germline lookup yields CDR1 PRHDT and CDR2 FYEKMQ (reference sequence). CDR3 length: 15 amino acids. Trimming left V 5 bases short and J 1 base short, with 14 bases between. The CDR3 nucleotides are TGTGCCAGCAGCCCACAGGGACGTCGGAACACTGAAGCTTTCTTT. Its translation is CASSPQGRRNTEAFF. Together with reference TRBV13 and TRBJ1-1, the CDR3 gives the full variable domain: AAGVIQSPRHLIKEKRETATLKCYPIPRHDTVYWYQQGPGQDPQFLISFYEKMQSDKGSIPDRFSAQQFSDYHSELNMSSLELGDSALYFCASSPQGRRNTEAFFGQGTRLTVV.

This clone is a singleton in its sample. This chain uses TRBV2 with TRBJ1-1; TRBD1 agrees at 7 bases. Germline CDR1 SNHLY, CDR2 FYNNEI. Trimming cost V 5 bases and J 11 bases; bases outside gene matches: 17. This CDR3 comprises 15 residues. In DNA form, the CDR3 reads TGTGCCAGCAGTTTTGACAGGGTAGGCAAAATCCGGGCTTTCTTT. Its protein product is CASSFDRVGKIRAFF.

This clone was seen only once. The chain recombines TRBV5-1 with TRBJ2-2; D might be TRBD1 (5 bases). Trimming took off 4 bases at V and 1 base at J, with 20 bases between the two ends. Germline values: CDR1 SGHRS, CDR2 YFSETQ. The CDR3 loop spans 18 amino acids. CDR3 sequence (DNA): TGCGCCAGCAGCCTCGAACCCAGACAGACCATGAACACCGGGGAGCTGTTTTTT. Translating gives CASSLEPRQTMNTGELFF.